What follows are 6 T cell receptor beta chains derived from one specimen sequenced in a study of tumor-infiltrating lymphocytes in primary liver carcinoma. With 500 to 650 ng total RNA as template and a constant-region primer, TCR beta cDNA was made. Investigators got TCR beta libraries out of three nested multiplex PCR rounds, done with slightly modified ARM-PCR. With TRBV1-TRBV30 forward primers and a C-beta reverse primer, the first two PCR rounds were run for approximately 10 cycles each. TCRdb itself ran the multiplex PCR reads through MiXCR, one entry per CDR3 protein. The table lists tens of thousands of distinct CDR3 sequences, about two thirds of them singletons, with less than 35% in the top ten. Co-extracted RNA and DNA came from approximately 20-30 mg of unsorted bulk tissue. Source material: liver tumor tissue from sampling region 5. Subset specified: tumor region T5, tumor centre. These receptors came from a man aged 35-49 years with primary liver carcinoma and hepatitis B virus infection.

For this clonotype: This may stem from a read error, because a much larger clone lies one nucleotide away. This sequence joins TRBV28 and TRBJ2-5; 12 bases line up with TRBD2. The trim removed 7 bases at V and 0 bases at J, leaving 6 bases unmatched. CDR1 and CDR2 from the germline V gene are MDHEN and SYDVKM. This CDR3 region has 16 residues. The CDR3 bases are TGTGCCAGCATTACTCGACTAGCGGGGGACCAAGAGACCCAGTACTTC. Amino acid sequence: CASITRLAGDQETQYF.

V usage is TRBV11-2 and J usage is TRBJ2-3, with D uncertain. V was trimmed by 7 bases and J by 2 bases, leaving 13 bases between them. Germline V gene lookup returns CDR1 SGHAT and CDR2 FQNNGV. The CDR3 runs to 14 residues. The CDR3, as DNA: TGTGCCAGCATCTTCGTTGGTATCACAGATACGCAGTATTTT. This encodes CASIFVGITDTQYF.

Notes on this clonotype: One end of the junction is discordant with germline, which a read error may explain. V and J are TRBV6-5 and TRBJ1-1; 7 bases are a match to TRBD1. The germline gives CDR1 MNHEY, CDR2 SVGAGI. CDR3 length: 16 residues. This CDR3 reads CVSSYSTWDRNTEAFF. The CDR3 region has the DNA TGTGTCAGCAGTTATTCTACCTGGGACAGGAACACTGAAGCTTTCTTT.

In regard to this clonotype: A much bigger clone sits one base away, suggesting this may be a read error. The rearrangement uses TRBV28 and TRBJ2-7; D not certain. Germline V lookup: CDR1 MDHEN, CDR2 SYDVKM. The CDR3 extends over 14 amino acids. The V and J ends lost 7 bases and 3 bases respectively, with 16 bases between them. CDR3 protein: CASTSYAGNYEQYF. The CDR3 DNA reads as TGTGCCAGCACCTCCTATGCAGGCAACTACGAGCAGTACTTC.

This clonotype was recorded at least ten times. This may be a read error: a much more frequent sequence differs by one nucleotide. This rearrangement joins TRBV29-1 to TRBJ1-1; D perhaps matches TRBD1 (5 bases). The CDR3 is made up of 12 amino acids. Per germline, CDR1 SQVTM and CDR2 ANQGSEA. The V and J ends lost 4 bases and 4 bases respectively, with 10 bases between them. CDR3 sequence reads: CSVGKGITEAFF. The DNA of the CDR3 is TGCAGCGTTGGGAAGGGGATCACTGAAGCTTTCTTT.

Remarks on this clonotype: This likely comes from a read error, as the CDR3 has no conserved phenylalanine or tryptophan at its end. The CDR3 sequence: CAWSVGGRVNQPQHC. As DNA, the CDR3 is TGTGCCTGGAGTGTAGGGGGCAGGGTGAATCAGCCCCAGCATTGT. The gene calls are TRBV30 and TRBJ1-5; 7 nucleotides line up with TRBD1. This CDR3 region has 15 residues. In germline, CDR1 is GTSNPN, CDR2 SVGIG (reference sequence). The ends lost 0 bases at V and 4 bases at J; junction bases unmatched: 6.